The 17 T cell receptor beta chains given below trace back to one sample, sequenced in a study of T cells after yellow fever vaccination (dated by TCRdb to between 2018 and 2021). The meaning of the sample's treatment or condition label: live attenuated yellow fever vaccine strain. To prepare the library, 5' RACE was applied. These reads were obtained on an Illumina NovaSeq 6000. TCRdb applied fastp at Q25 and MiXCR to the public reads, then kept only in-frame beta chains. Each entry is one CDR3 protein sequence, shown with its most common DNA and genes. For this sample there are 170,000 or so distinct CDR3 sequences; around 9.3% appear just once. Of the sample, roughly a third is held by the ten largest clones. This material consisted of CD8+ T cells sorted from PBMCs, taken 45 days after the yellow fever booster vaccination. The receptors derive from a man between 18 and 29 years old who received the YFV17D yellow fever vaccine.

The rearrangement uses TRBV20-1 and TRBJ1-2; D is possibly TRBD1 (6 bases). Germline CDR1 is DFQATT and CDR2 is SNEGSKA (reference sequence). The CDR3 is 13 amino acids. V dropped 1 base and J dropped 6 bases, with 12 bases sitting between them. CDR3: CSARVRGANGYTF. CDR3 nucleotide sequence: TGCAGTGCTAGAGTACGGGGGGCGAATGGCTACACCTTC.

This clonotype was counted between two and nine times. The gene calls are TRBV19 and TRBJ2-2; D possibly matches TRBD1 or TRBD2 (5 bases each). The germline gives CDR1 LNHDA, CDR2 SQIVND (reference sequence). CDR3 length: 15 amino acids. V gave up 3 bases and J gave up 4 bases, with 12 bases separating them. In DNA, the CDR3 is TGTGCCAGTAGTATTACCGGGGCCTTCACCGGGGAGCTGTTTTTT. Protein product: CASSITGAFTGELFF.

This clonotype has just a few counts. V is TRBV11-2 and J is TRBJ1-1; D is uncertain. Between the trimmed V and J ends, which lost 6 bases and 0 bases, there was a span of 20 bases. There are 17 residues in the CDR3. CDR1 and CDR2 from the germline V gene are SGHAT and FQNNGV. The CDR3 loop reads CASRASRPSYLNTEAFF. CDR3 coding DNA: TGTGCCAGCAGGGCAAGTAGACCTTCGTATTTGAACACTGAAGCTTTCTTT.

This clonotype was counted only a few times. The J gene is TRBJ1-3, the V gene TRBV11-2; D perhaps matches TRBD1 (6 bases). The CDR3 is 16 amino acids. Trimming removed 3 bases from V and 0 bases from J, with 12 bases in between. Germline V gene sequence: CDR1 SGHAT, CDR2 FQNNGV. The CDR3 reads CASSFGEGDSGNTIYF. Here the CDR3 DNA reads TGTGCCAGCAGCTTCGGTGAGGGGGACTCTGGAAACACCATATATTTT.

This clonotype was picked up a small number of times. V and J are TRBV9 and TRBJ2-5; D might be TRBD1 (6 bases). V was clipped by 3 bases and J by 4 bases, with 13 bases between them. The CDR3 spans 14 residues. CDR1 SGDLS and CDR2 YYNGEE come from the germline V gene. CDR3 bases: TGTGCCAGCAGCGCACAGGGAGTTGGAGAGACCCAGTACTTC. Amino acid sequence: CASSAQGVGETQYF.

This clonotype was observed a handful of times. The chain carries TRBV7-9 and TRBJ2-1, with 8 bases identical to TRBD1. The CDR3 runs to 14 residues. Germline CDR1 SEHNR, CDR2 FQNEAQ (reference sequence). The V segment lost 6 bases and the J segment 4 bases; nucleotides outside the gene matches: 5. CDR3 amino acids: CASRGTGEYNEQFF. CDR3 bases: TGTGCCAGCAGGGGGACAGGAGAGTACAATGAGCAGTTCTTC. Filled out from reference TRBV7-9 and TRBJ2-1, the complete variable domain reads DTGVSQNPRHKITKRGQNVTFRCDPISEHNRLYWYRQTLGQGPEFLTYFQNEAQLEKSRLLSDRFSAERPKGSFSTLEIQRTEQGDSAMYLCASRGTGEYNEQFFGPGTRLTVL.

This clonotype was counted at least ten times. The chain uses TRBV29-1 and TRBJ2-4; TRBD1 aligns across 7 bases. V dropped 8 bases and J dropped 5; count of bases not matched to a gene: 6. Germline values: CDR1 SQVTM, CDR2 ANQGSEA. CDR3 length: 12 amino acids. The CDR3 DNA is TGCAGCTCCAAAGGGACAGAAAACATTCAGTACTTC. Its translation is CSSKGTENIQYF.

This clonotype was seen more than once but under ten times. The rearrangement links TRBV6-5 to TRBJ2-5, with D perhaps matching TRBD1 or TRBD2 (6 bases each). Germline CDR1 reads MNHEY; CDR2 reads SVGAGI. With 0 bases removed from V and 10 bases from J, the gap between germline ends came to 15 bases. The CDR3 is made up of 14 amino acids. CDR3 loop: CASSYSMGAGNQYF. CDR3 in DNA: TGTGCCAGCAGTTACTCTATGGGGGCGGGGAACCAGTACTTC.

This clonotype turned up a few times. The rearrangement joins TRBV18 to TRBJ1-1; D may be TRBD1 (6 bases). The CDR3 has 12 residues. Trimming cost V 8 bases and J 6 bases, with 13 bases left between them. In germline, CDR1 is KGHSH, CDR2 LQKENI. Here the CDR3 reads CASASGAPEAFF. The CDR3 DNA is TGTGCCAGCGCATCAGGGGCCCCTGAAGCTTTCTTT.

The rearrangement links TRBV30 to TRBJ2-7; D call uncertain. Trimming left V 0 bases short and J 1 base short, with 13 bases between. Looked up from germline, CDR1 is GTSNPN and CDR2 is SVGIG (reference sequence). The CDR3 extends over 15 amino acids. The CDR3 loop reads CAWSVKAAPSYEQYF. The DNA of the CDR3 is TGTGCCTGGAGTGTAAAGGCAGCCCCATCCTACGAGCAGTACTTC.

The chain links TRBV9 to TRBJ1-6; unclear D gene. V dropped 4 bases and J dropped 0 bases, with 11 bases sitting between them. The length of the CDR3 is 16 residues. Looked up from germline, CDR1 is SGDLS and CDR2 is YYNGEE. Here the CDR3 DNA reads TGTGCCAGCAGCCCAGGCCCTAGCTCCTATAATTCACCCCTCCACTTT. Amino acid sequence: CASSPGPSSYNSPLHF.

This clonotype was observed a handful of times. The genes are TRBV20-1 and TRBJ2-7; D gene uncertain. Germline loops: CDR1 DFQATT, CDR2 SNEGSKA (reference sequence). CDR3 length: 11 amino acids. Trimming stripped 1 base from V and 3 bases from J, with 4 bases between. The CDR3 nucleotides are TGCAGTGCTAGAGCTCTCTACGAGCAGTACTTC. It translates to CSARALYEQYF.

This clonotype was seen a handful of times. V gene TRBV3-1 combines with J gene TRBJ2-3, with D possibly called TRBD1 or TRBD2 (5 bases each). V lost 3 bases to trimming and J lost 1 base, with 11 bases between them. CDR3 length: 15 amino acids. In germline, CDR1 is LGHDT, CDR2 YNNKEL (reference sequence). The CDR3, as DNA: TGTGCCAGCAGCCAGCAGGGACGGGGCACAGATACGCAGTATTTT. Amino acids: CASSQQGRGTDTQYF.

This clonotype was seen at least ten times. CDR3 protein: CASSPWTSGHNEQFF. The CDR3 bases are TGTGCCAGCAGCCCCTGGACTAGCGGGCACAATGAGCAGTTCTTC. This chain links TRBV7-9 with TRBJ2-1; TRBD2 agrees at 11 bases. The length of the CDR3 is 15 residues. Germline CDR1 is SEHNR and CDR2 is FQNEAQ (reference sequence). V trimming: 5 bases; J trimming: 5 bases; junction bases outside the gene matches: 5.

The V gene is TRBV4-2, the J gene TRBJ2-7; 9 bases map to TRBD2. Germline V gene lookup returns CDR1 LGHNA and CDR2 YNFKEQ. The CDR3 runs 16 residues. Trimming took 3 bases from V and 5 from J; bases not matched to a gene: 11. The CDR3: CASSQRASGEPNEQYF. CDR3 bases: TGTGCCAGCAGCCAGAGGGCTAGCGGGGAACCAAACGAGCAGTACTTC.

This CDR3 is CASSLVGRSGGRWDEQFF. The CDR3 nucleotides are TGTGCCAGCAGTTTAGTTGGACGTAGCGGGGGTCGATGGGATGAGCAGTTCTTC. This chain links TRBV12-3 or TRBV12-4 with TRBJ2-1; TRBD2 aligns across 9 bases. With 1 base clipped from V and 8 bases from J, the junction kept 15 bases outside the gene matches. The length of the CDR3 is 18 residues.

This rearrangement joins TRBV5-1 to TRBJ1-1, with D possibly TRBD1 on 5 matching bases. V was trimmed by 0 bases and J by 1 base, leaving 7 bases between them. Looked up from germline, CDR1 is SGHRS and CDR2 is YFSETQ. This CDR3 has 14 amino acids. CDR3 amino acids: CASSLGQTNTEAFF. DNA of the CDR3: TGCGCCAGCAGCTTGGGACAGACGAACACTGAAGCTTTCTTT.